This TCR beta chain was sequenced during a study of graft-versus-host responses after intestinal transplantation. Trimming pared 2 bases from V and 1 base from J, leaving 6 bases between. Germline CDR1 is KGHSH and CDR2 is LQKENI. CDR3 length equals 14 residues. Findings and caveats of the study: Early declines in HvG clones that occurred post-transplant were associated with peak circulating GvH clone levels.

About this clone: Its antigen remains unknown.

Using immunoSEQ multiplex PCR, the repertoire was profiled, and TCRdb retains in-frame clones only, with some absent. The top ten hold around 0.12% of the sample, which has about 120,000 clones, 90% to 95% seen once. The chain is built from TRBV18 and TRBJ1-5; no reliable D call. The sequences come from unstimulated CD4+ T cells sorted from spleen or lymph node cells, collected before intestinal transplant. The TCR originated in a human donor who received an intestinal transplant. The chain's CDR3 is CASSPARSNQPQHF. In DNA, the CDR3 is TGTGCCAGCTCACCAGCGAGAAGCAATCAGCCCCAGCATTTT.